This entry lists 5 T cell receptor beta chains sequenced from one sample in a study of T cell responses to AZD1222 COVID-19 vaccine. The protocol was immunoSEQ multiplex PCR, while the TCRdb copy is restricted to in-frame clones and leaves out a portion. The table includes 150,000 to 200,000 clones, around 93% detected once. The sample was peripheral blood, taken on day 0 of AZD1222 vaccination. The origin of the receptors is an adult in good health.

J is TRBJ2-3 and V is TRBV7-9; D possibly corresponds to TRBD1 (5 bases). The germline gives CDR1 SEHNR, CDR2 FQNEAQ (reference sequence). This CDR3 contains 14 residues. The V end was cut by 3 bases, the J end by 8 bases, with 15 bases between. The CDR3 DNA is TGTGCCAGCAGCTTTTCACAGGCCGGTGGTACGCAGTATTTT. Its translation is CASSFSQAGGTQYF.

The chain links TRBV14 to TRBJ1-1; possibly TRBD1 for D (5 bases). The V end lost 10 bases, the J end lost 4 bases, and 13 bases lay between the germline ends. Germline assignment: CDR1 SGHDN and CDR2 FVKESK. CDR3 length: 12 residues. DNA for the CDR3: TGTGCCACGGACCGGGGCCTCACTGAAGCTTTCTTT. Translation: CATDRGLTEAFF.

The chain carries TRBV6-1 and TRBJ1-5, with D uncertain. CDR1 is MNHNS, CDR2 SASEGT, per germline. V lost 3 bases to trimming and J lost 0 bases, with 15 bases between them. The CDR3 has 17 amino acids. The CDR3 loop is CASSDRRNSHSNQPQHF. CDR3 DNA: TGTGCCAGCAGTGACCGGAGGAACAGCCATAGCAATCAGCCCCAGCATTTT.

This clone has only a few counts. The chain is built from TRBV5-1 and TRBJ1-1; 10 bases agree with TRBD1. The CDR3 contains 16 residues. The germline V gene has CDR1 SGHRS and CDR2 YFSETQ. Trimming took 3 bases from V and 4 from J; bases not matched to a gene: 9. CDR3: CASSSTGGGGTTEAFF. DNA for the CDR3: TGCGCCAGCAGCTCGACAGGGGGCGGAGGTACCACTGAAGCTTTCTTT. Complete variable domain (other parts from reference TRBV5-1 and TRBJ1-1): KAGVTQTPRYLIKTRGQQVTLSCSPISGHRSVSWYQQTPGQGLQFLFEYFSETQRNKGNFPGRFSGRQFSNSRSEMNVSTLELGDSALYLCASSSTGGGGTTEAFFGQGTRLTVV.

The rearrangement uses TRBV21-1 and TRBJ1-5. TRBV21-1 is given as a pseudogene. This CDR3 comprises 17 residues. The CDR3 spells CASSKRSRAESNQPQHF. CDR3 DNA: TGTGCCAGCAGCAAAAGAAGTAGGGCAGAAAGCAATCAGCCCCAGCATTTT.